This entry lists 22 T cell receptor beta chains sequenced from one sample in a study of regulatory T cells in long-lasting Graves disease. Arm-PCR of CDR3 regions and iRepertoire HTBI primers were the basis on which TCR beta libraries were built. From the multiplex PCR reads, TCRdb called clonotypes with MiXCR, one entry per CDR3 protein. The sample yields roughly 490,000 distinct CDR3 sequences, approximately 22% seen once. Time point here: persistent/refractory GD, antithyroid drugs over 5 years with positive TRAb. The TCR library was made from RNA that had been extracted from PBMCs in TRIzol. The sample consisted of peripheral blood mononuclear cells (PBMCs), taken when the disease was refractory, from a patient treated with antithyroid drugs. These receptors were collected from a female donor with Graves disease.

The sample holds many counts of this clonotype. This chain uses TRBV6-1 with TRBJ2-2, with D maybe TRBD2 (6 bases). The V gene lost 3 bases and the J gene lost 9 bases, with 14 bases spanning the gap. Looked up from germline, CDR1 is MNHNS and CDR2 is SASEGT. The CDR3 contains 14 residues. This chain's CDR3 is CASSEEGSIRELFF. Written as DNA, the CDR3 is TGTGCCAGCAGTGAGGAGGGTAGTATCAGGGAGCTGTTTTTT.

The chain is built from TRBV5-1 and TRBJ1-1, with 7 nucleotides matching TRBD1. The CDR3 covers 14 residues. Unmatched junction bases numbered 10, after V lost 4 bases and J lost 7 bases. Germline V gene sequence: CDR1 SGHRS, CDR2 YFSETQ. The CDR3 nucleotides are TGCGCCAGCAGCGTTACAGGGGCGCAGGGTGAAGCTTTCTTT. It specifies CASSVTGAQGEAFF.

Only a few counts were recorded for this clonotype. The rearrangement links TRBV12-3 or TRBV12-4 to TRBJ1-6, with a tentative D call TRBD1 (6 bases). Trimming took off 0 bases at V and 6 bases at J, with 15 bases between the two ends. There are 17 residues in the CDR3. The CDR3 region is CASSLANYKGGNSPLHF. The CDR3 DNA is TGTGCCAGCAGTTTAGCAAATTACAAGGGGGGTAATTCACCCCTCCACTTT.

This clonotype was found a few times. This chain uses TRBV29-1 with TRBJ1-2; D gene uncertain. Germline loops: CDR1 SQVTM, CDR2 ANQGSEA. The CDR3 is made up of 14 amino acids. V was clipped by 3 bases and J by 4 bases, with 15 bases between them. This CDR3 reads CSVDPLQKPYGYTF. Here the CDR3 DNA reads TGCAGCGTTGACCCTTTACAAAAACCCTATGGCTACACCTTC.

This clonotype was recorded many times. The chain has TRBV20-1 and TRBJ2-7; D possibly corresponds to TRBD1 (5 bases). There are 14 residues in the CDR3. Trimming stripped 0 bases from V and 0 bases from J, with 9 bases between. The germline V gene encodes CDR1 DFQATT and CDR2 SNEGSKA (reference sequence). CDR3 coding DNA: TGCAGTGCTAGAGATATGGACAACTCCTACGAGCAGTACTTC. It codes for CSARDMDNSYEQYF.

The rearrangement uses TRBV18 and TRBJ1-5; no clear D gene. V was clipped by 2 bases and J by 5 bases, with 7 bases between them. This CDR3 comprises 13 residues. CDR1 and CDR2 (germline): KGHSH, LQKENI. CDR3 loop: CASSPEAYQPQHF. As DNA, the CDR3 is TGTGCCAGCTCACCAGAGGCCTATCAGCCCCAGCATTTT. Complete variable domain (other parts from reference TRBV18 and TRBJ1-5): NAGVMQNPRHLVRRRGQEARLRCSPMKGHSHVYWYRQLPEEGLKFMVYLQKENIIDESGMPKERFSAEFPKEGPSILRIQQVVRGDSAAYFCASSPEAYQPQHFGDGTRLSIL.

This clonotype has a handful of counts. V and J are TRBV29-1 and TRBJ1-4; D call uncertain. CDR3 length equals 12 residues. Per the germline V gene, CDR1 is SQVTM and CDR2 is ANQGSEA. The CDR3 here is CSSRMNDEKLFF. CDR3 coding DNA: TGCAGTAGTAGGATGAACGATGAAAAACTGTTTTTT.

The chain is built from TRBV6-1 and TRBJ1-1; D is ambiguous. This CDR3 comprises 14 residues. V was cut by 7 bases and J by 5 bases, with 17 bases left in between. Germline V lookup: CDR1 MNHNS, CDR2 SASEGT. CDR3 DNA: TGTGCCAGCACCCTTCAACCGGGTGCGACTGAAGCTTTCTTT. It specifies CASTLQPGATEAFF.

The chain is built from TRBV9 and TRBJ2-5; the match to TRBD1 covers 7 bases. Germline values: CDR1 SGDLS, CDR2 YYNGEE. CDR3 length: 15 residues. V gave up 4 bases and J gave up 3 bases; unmatched junction bases: 9. DNA for the CDR3: TGTGCCAGCAGCCCTGGGGGACAGCTAAAAGAGACCCAGTACTTC. Translated, it gives CASSPGGQLKETQYF.

Concerning this clonotype itself: This may be a read error, as it is one base from a much larger clone. The chain links TRBV7-2 to TRBJ2-7; 10 nucleotides line up with TRBD2. Germline values: CDR1 SGHTA, CDR2 FQGNSA. The CDR3 consists of 15 residues. The CDR3 here is CAGSVSLAGEGEQYF. The CDR3 nucleotides read TGTGCCGGCAGCGTCAGCCTAGCGGGAGAAGGCGAGCAGTACTTC. The whole variable domain, remainder taken from reference TRBV7-2 and TRBJ2-7, is GAGVSQSPSNKVTEKGKDVELRCDPISGHTALYWYRQSLGQGLEFLIYFQGNSAPDKSGLPSDRFSAERTGGSVSTLTIQRTQQEDSAVYLCAGSVSLAGEGEQYFGPGTRLTVT.

This rearrangement joins TRBV20-1 to TRBJ1-4, with D hard to call. CDR1 DFQATT and CDR2 SNEGSKA come from the germline V gene (reference sequence). V was cut by 5 bases and J by 1 base, with 14 bases left in between. This CDR3 has 15 residues. In DNA form, the CDR3 reads TGCAGTGCTTCCATTAGTCGATTAACTAATGAAAAACTGTTTTTT. Amino acids: CSASISRLTNEKLFF.

The chain carries TRBV6-2 or TRBV6-3 and TRBJ2-7, with a possible D match to TRBD1 (6 bases). This CDR3 has 13 amino acids. CDR1 MNHEY and CDR2 SVGEGT come from the germline V gene. V was pared by 4 bases and J by 6 bases, with 13 bases between. The CDR3 DNA follows: TGTGCCAGCAGTTCAGGGGCTGACCGCGAGCAGTACTTC. Translating gives CASSSGADREQYF.

This chain connects TRBV19 to TRBJ1-5; D call uncertain. Germline V lookup: CDR1 LNHDA, CDR2 SQIVND (reference sequence). The CDR3 loop spans 19 amino acids. V lost 11 bases and J lost 0, with 29 bases in between. DNA of the CDR3: TGTGCCGATACCGTTCTCGACCAGAGGGTCCCGTATAGCAATCAGCCCCAGCATTTT. This encodes CADTVLDQRVPYSNQPQHF. The whole variable domain, remainder taken from reference TRBV19 and TRBJ1-5, is DGGITQSPKYLFRKEGQNVTLSCEQNLNHDAMYWYRQDPGQGLRLIYYSQIVNDFQKGDIAEGYSVSREKKESFPLTVTSAQKNPTAFYLCADTVLDQRVPYSNQPQHFGDGTRLSIL.

Many counts were recorded for this clonotype. The chain employs TRBV7-2 and TRBJ1-1; D unresolved. The germline V gene has CDR1 SGHTA and CDR2 FQGNSA. V lost 3 bases, J lost 1 base, and 9 bases lay in between. The CDR3 consists of 14 residues. CDR3 DNA: TGTGCCAGCAGCTTTAGCGGATGGAACACTGAAGCTTTCTTT. This sequence encodes CASSFSGWNTEAFF.

The chain joins TRBV28 to TRBJ2-3; 7 nucleotides match TRBD2. Unmatched junction bases numbered 26, after V lost 9 bases and J lost 8 bases. CDR1 and CDR2 from the germline V gene are MDHEN and SYDVKM. The CDR3 contains 18 residues. The CDR3 is CARTGTTKPGGSFRTQYF. The CDR3 DNA reads as TGTGCCAGGACCGGGACTACCAAACCCGGTGGGAGTTTTCGTACGCAGTATTTT.

This clonotype was seen ten or more times. The chain is built from TRBV7-2 and TRBJ2-7, with 7 bases aligning to TRBD1. The ends lost 5 bases at V and 1 base at J; junction bases unmatched: 11. Germline CDR1 and CDR2: SGHTA and FQGNSA. The CDR3 length is 16 residues. The CDR3 DNA follows: TGTGCCAGCAGCCCAGCATCCGGGACAGCTTCCTACGAGCAGTACTTC. Encoded protein: CASSPASGTASYEQYF.

This chain uses TRBV30 with TRBJ1-1; D uncertain. V dropped 2 bases and J dropped 0 bases, with 7 bases sitting between them. Germline assignment: CDR1 GTSNPN and CDR2 SVGIG (reference sequence). The CDR3 has 13 residues. In DNA form, the CDR3 reads TGTGCCTGGAGTCGCAGGTTGAACACTGAAGCTTTCTTT. The encoded protein is CAWSRRLNTEAFF.

This clonotype was seen at least ten times. The chain recombines TRBV19 with TRBJ1-2; D call uncertain. Germline V gene sequence: CDR1 LNHDA, CDR2 SQIVND (reference sequence). V was pared by 3 bases and J by 7 bases, with 15 bases between. The CDR3 length is 14 residues. Here the CDR3 reads CASSIVTGNRGYTF. The CDR3 DNA reads TGTGCCAGTAGTATTGTCACCGGGAATCGTGGCTACACCTTC. Variable domain in full (rest from reference TRBV19 and TRBJ1-2): DGGITQSPKYLFRKEGQNVTLSCEQNLNHDAMYWYRQDPGQGLRLIYYSQIVNDFQKGDIAEGYSVSREKKESFPLTVTSAQKNPTAFYLCASSIVTGNRGYTFGSGTRLTVV.

J is TRBJ2-7 and V is TRBV7-6; 7 nucleotides agree with TRBD1. CDR1 is SGHVS and CDR2 is FNYEAQ in the germline V gene. The CDR3 runs to 15 residues. The ends lost 0 bases at V and 5 bases at J; junction bases unmatched: 7. The DNA for the CDR3 is TGTGCCAGCAGCTTAGCCGGCACAGGGGCCCACGAGCAGTACTTC. As protein: CASSLAGTGAHEQYF.

This sequence joins TRBV29-1 and TRBJ2-7; D might be TRBD1 (6 bases). V was shortened by 6 bases and J by 3 bases, with 15 bases between the two germline ends. Germline CDR1 reads SQVTM; CDR2 reads ANQGSEA. The CDR3 is made up of 13 amino acids. Here the CDR3 reads CSVTQGTGYEQYF. DNA for the CDR3: TGCAGCGTCACACAGGGCACCGGCTACGAGCAGTACTTC.

The table lists this clonotype with many counts. The rearrangement uses TRBV2 and TRBJ1-2, with D uncertain. The CDR3 contains 13 residues. Germline assignment: CDR1 SNHLY and CDR2 FYNNEI. Trimming pared 2 bases from V and 2 bases from J, leaving 6 bases between. In nucleotides, the CDR3 is TGTGCCAGCAGTGAATCCGGGAACTATGGCTACACCTTC. Residues: CASSESGNYGYTF.

This clonotype has more than one count but fewer than ten. V is TRBV9 and J is TRBJ2-5; D may be TRBD1 or TRBD2 (6 bases each). Trimming left V 3 bases short and J 5 bases short, with 14 bases between. CDR3 length: 14 amino acids. CDR1 SGDLS and CDR2 YYNGEE come from the germline V gene. CDR3: CASSEQGGKETQYF. The DNA of the CDR3 is TGTGCCAGCAGCGAACAGGGCGGGAAGGAGACCCAGTACTTC.